These 27 T cell receptor beta chains originate from one sample sequenced in a study of cytomegalovirus exposure and HLA in healthy donors. A multiplex PCR was run with 60 Vbeta primers and 13 Jbeta primers. Profiling relied on immunoSEQ multiplex PCR, and the TCRdb table lists in-frame clones only, not all of them. The sample contains 130,000 or so clones, roughly 70% of which appear only once. The sample taken for sequencing was PBMCs. Every receptor here comes from a man aged 18-30 years in good health and CMV-seropositive.

V usage is TRBV2 and J usage is TRBJ1-5; possible D gene TRBD1, 5 bases. Germline CDR1 is SNHLY and CDR2 is FYNNEI. V lost 2 bases and J lost 3, with 8 bases in between. This CDR3 comprises 14 residues. CDR3 region: CASSETTVNQPQHF. CDR3 coding DNA: TGTGCCAGCAGTGAAACGACAGTCAATCAGCCCCAGCATTTT.

This clone was counted a single time. V usage is TRBV4-1 and J usage is TRBJ1-2; TRBD1 might be the D (5 bases). The V and J ends lost 8 bases and 5 bases respectively, with 12 bases between them. The CDR3 loop spans 12 amino acids. The germline V gene has CDR1 MGHRA and CDR2 YSYEKL. The CDR3 DNA sequence: TGCGCCAGCGACGCCCCAGGGTATGGCTACACCTTC. It encodes CASDAPGYGYTF.

V usage is TRBV7-9 and J usage is TRBJ2-1, with 11 bases lining up with TRBD2. The ends lost 3 bases at V and 8 bases at J; junction bases unmatched: 6. The length of the CDR3 is 15 residues. Germline values: CDR1 SEHNR, CDR2 FQNEAQ (reference sequence). CDR3 in DNA: TGTGCCAGCAGCTTGGGACTAGCGGAGGGAGATGAGCAGTTCTTC. It translates to CASSLGLAEGDEQFF.

This clone has only one observation. V usage is TRBV7-9 and J usage is TRBJ2-5; D is undetermined. Germline loops: CDR1 SEHNR, CDR2 FQNEAQ (reference sequence). The ends were cut back, 1 base at V and 6 bases at J, with 9 bases in the middle. This CDR3 comprises 13 residues. The CDR3 is CASSLDTVKTQYF. The CDR3 DNA reads as TGTGCCAGCAGCTTAGATACGGTTAAGACCCAGTACTTC.

The rearrangement joins TRBV7-9 to TRBJ2-6; no definite D call. The CDR3 sequence is 14 residues long. Germline V gene sequence: CDR1 SEHNR, CDR2 FQNEAQ (reference sequence). V was pared by 4 bases and J by 4 bases, with 8 bases between. The CDR3 DNA is TGTGCCAGCAGCTACCATCTAGGGGCCAACGTCCTGACTTTC. This codes for CASSYHLGANVLTF.

The sample holds a few counts of this clone. This chain joins TRBV5-6 and TRBJ1-4; TRBD1 matches at 7 bases. The CDR3 has 15 residues. The trim removed 3 bases at V and 6 bases at J, leaving 8 bases unmatched. CDR1 SGHDT and CDR2 YYEEEE come from the germline V gene. This CDR3 is CASSWRDRSHEKLFF. DNA of the CDR3: TGTGCCAGCAGCTGGAGGGACAGAAGTCATGAAAAACTGTTTTTT.

This chain links TRBV29-1 with TRBJ2-7; D is possibly TRBD1 (5 bases). The CDR3 spans 15 residues. V lost 2 bases and J 3 bases, leaving 17 bases between the germline ends. Germline CDR1 and CDR2: SQVTM and ANQGSEA. The CDR3 DNA sequence: TGCAGCGTTGAAACCGGACATTTTCCCCTCTACGAGCAGTACTTC. Protein sequence: CSVETGHFPLYEQYF.

The V gene is TRBV4-1, the J gene TRBJ2-7; tentatively, D is TRBD1 (6 bases). Germline V gene sequence: CDR1 MGHRA, CDR2 YSYEKL. V was pared by 0 bases and J by 0 bases, with 12 bases between. The CDR3 contains 16 residues. CDR3 DNA sequence: TGCGCCAGCAGCCAAGATTGGGGGCGGAACTCCTACGAGCAGTACTTC. Translated, it gives CASSQDWGRNSYEQYF.

This chain joins TRBV6-5 and TRBJ1-1; 7 bases are a match to TRBD1. V shed 3 bases and J 5 bases; nucleotides not matched to a gene: 9. CDR3 length: 15 amino acids. The germline gives CDR1 MNHEY, CDR2 SVGAGI. CDR3 DNA: TGTGCCAGCAGTTATCAACGACAGGGAAGGACTGAAGCTTTCTTT. This translates into CASSYQRQGRTEAFF.

This chain uses TRBV4-2 with TRBJ2-7; a weak D match, TRBD2 (6 bases). The CDR3 loop spans 15 amino acids. V gave up 1 base and J gave up 2 bases, with 12 bases separating them. CDR1 and CDR2 from the germline V gene are LGHNA and YNFKEQ. DNA of the CDR3: TGTGCCAGCAGCCAAGGTCTAGCGACCGCCTACGAGCAGTACTTC. Protein sequence: CASSQGLATAYEQYF.

The V and J genes are TRBV28 and TRBJ2-3, with unresolved D. The length of the CDR3 is 13 residues. The V end lost 4 bases, the J end lost 9 bases, and 14 bases lay between the germline ends. Germline V gene data show CDR1 as MDHEN and CDR2 as SYDVKM. Here the CDR3 DNA reads TGTGCCAGCAGTTACTCCACTCCCGTCACGCAGTATTTT. Translation gives CASSYSTPVTQYF.

This clone was detected only a few times. The chain links TRBV5-1 to TRBJ2-7, with 11 bases fitting TRBD1. The germline V gene has CDR1 SGHRS and CDR2 YFSETQ. CDR3 length: 16 residues. V trimming: 1 base; J trimming: 2 bases; junction bases outside the gene matches: 5. CDR3 sequence: CASSLRGQGVPYEQYF. DNA for the CDR3: TGCGCCAGCAGCTTGAGGGGACAGGGGGTCCCCTACGAGCAGTACTTC.

This clone has more than one count but fewer than ten. The DNA of the CDR3 is TGTGCCAGCAGTGTCGCCGGGGAGCTGTTTTTT. It translates to CASSVAGELFF. This chain links TRBV2 with TRBJ2-2; D is uncertain. The CDR3 length is 11 residues. Germline values: CDR1 SNHLY, CDR2 FYNNEI. V was shortened by 4 bases and J by 6 bases, with 3 bases between the two germline ends.

The J gene is TRBJ1-2, the V gene TRBV7-2; D might be TRBD1 (6 bases). The germline V gene has CDR1 SGHTA and CDR2 FQGNSA. The CDR3 runs 14 residues. V dropped 5 bases and J dropped 4 bases, with 14 bases sitting between them. CDR3 nucleotides: TGTGCCAGCAGCCCACAGACAGGAGTCTATGGCTACACCTTC. Its translation: CASSPQTGVYGYTF. Complete variable domain (other parts from reference TRBV7-2 and TRBJ1-2): GAGVSQSPSNKVTEKGKDVELRCDPISGHTALYWYRQSLGQGLEFLIYFQGNSAPDKSGLPSDRFSAERTGGSVSTLTIQRTQQEDSAVYLCASSPQTGVYGYTFGSGTRLTVV.

V usage is TRBV27 and J usage is TRBJ1-1; possibly TRBD1 for D (5 bases). In germline, CDR1 is MNHEY, CDR2 SMNVEV (reference sequence). Deletions cut 5 bases from V and 0 bases from J, with 25 bases between. This CDR3 has 19 amino acids. The CDR3 DNA follows: TGTGCCAGCAGTCACCGGTCGACAGCTCCGGATGCGATGAACACTGAAGCTTTCTTT. As protein: CASSHRSTAPDAMNTEAFF.

This sequence joins TRBV15 and TRBJ2-7; 11 bases are a match to TRBD1. V shed 3 bases, J shed 2 bases, and the junction held 3 bases outside the gene matches. The CDR3 runs 15 residues. The germline gives CDR1 LNHNV, CDR2 YYDKDF (reference sequence). As DNA, the CDR3 is TGTGCCACCAGCAGTACGGGACAGGGGGCCTACGAGCAGTACTTC. Translated: CATSSTGQGAYEQYF. The full variable domain, its missing parts supplied by reference TRBV15 and TRBJ2-7, is DAMVIQNPRYQVTQFGKPVTLSCSQTLNHNVMYWYQQKSSQAPKLLFHYYDKDFNNEADTPDNFQSRRPNTSFCFLDIRSPGLGDTAMYLCATSSTGQGAYEQYFGPGTRLTVT.

The V and J genes are TRBV4-2 and TRBJ2-1; 7 bases line up with TRBD1. Germline V gene lookup returns CDR1 LGHNA and CDR2 YNFKEQ. The CDR3 extends over 15 amino acids. V trimming: 6 bases; J trimming: 4 bases; junction bases outside the gene matches: 9. Here the CDR3 reads CASSKRGQNYNEQFF. The CDR3 DNA reads TGTGCCAGCAGTAAGAGGGGACAGAATTACAATGAGCAGTTCTTC.

The J gene is TRBJ2-2, the V gene TRBV6-5, with D possibly being TRBD1 (5 bases). Germline V gene lookup returns CDR1 MNHEY and CDR2 SVGAGI. The CDR3 is 13 residues long. V lost 2 bases and J lost 9, with 10 bases in between. The CDR3 DNA is TGTGCCAGCAGTTACGACAGCTACAGGGAGCTGTTTTTT. It codes for CASSYDSYRELFF.

The J gene is TRBJ1-2, the V gene TRBV5-4; D is unresolved. Between the trimmed V and J ends, which lost 4 bases and 1 base, there was a span of 20 bases. Germline V gene lookup returns CDR1 SGHNT and CDR2 YYREEE (reference sequence). The CDR3 sequence is 17 residues long. CDR3 residues: CASSADLAAPLNYGYTF. DNA for the CDR3: TGTGCCAGCAGCGCCGACTTGGCGGCTCCTCTTAACTATGGCTACACCTTC.

The rearrangement uses TRBV15 and TRBJ2-1, with D maybe TRBD1 (6 bases). The CDR3 spans 16 residues. Germline V gene sequence: CDR1 LNHNV, CDR2 YYDKDF (reference sequence). Trimming removed 0 bases from V and 2 bases from J, with 11 bases in between. The CDR3 spells CATSRERTAAYNEQFF. CDR3 in DNA: TGTGCCACCAGCAGAGAACGGACAGCCGCCTACAATGAGCAGTTCTTC. Based on the CDR3 plus reference TRBV15 and TRBJ2-1, the full variable domain is DAMVIQNPRYQVTQFGKPVTLSCSQTLNHNVMYWYQQKSSQAPKLLFHYYDKDFNNEADTPDNFQSRRPNTSFCFLDIRSPGLGDTAMYLCATSRERTAAYNEQFFGPGTRLTVL.

This clone was observed a few times. The chain recombines TRBV5-6 with TRBJ2-7; 8 bases are shared with TRBD1. CDR1 and CDR2 from the germline V gene are SGHDT and YYEEEE. The CDR3 covers 18 residues. V shed 4 bases, J shed 0 bases, and the junction held 15 bases outside the gene matches. Written as DNA, the CDR3 is TGTGCCAGCAGCCCACAGACCGGACAGGGAAGGAGCTCCTACGAGCAGTACTTC. Its protein is CASSPQTGQGRSSYEQYF.

The chain combines TRBV5-1 with TRBJ1-1, with D possibly being TRBD1 (6 bases). V lost 3 bases and J lost 2, with 17 bases in between. Germline assignment: CDR1 SGHRS and CDR2 YFSETQ. The CDR3 length is 16 residues. Written as DNA, the CDR3 is TGCGCCAGCAGCTATACAATGGAACAGGGTAACACTGAAGCTTTCTTT. It is translated as CASSYTMEQGNTEAFF.

This clone was observed a handful of times. The CDR3 protein is CATGTSGDNEQFF. In DNA form, the CDR3 reads TGTGCCACCGGGACTAGCGGGGACAATGAGCAGTTCTTC. The V gene is TRBV2, the J gene TRBJ2-1, with TRBD2 matching 13 bases. V shed 10 bases, J shed 5 bases, and the junction held 2 bases outside the gene matches. The length of the CDR3 is 13 residues. Looked up from germline, CDR1 is SNHLY and CDR2 is FYNNEI.

The chain joins TRBV5-4 to TRBJ1-1, with 7 bases lining up with TRBD1. The V and J ends lost 4 bases and 7 bases, in that order; junction bases with no gene match: 10. The V gene's germline CDR1 is SGHNT and CDR2 YYREEE (reference sequence). This CDR3 spans 14 amino acids. This CDR3 reads CASSPKGGTVEAFF. CDR3 nucleotide sequence: TGTGCCAGCAGCCCGAAAGGGGGGACAGTTGAAGCTTTCTTT.

This clone has only one observation. The V call is TRBV4-1, the J call TRBJ2-7; a weak D match, TRBD1 (6 bases). The CDR3 runs 17 residues. Germline CDR1 and CDR2: MGHRA and YSYEKL. V was cut by 0 bases and J by 3 bases, with 18 bases left in between. CDR3 residues: CASSQEGAGRVSYEQYF. CDR3 bases: TGCGCCAGCAGCCAAGAGGGGGCAGGGCGGGTGAGCTACGAGCAGTACTTC.

The rearrangement uses TRBV5-4 and TRBJ1-5; D is ambiguous. CDR1 and CDR2 from the germline V gene are SGHNT and YYREEE (reference sequence). The CDR3 spans 15 residues. V was clipped by 0 bases and J by 0 bases, with 7 bases between them. CDR3 sequence reads: CASSLGRGSNQPQHF. DNA of the CDR3: TGTGCCAGCAGCTTGGGACGGGGTAGCAATCAGCCCCAGCATTTT. Full variable domain (remainder filled in from reference TRBV5-4 and TRBJ1-5): ETGVTQSPTHLIKTRGQQVTLRCSSQSGHNTVSWYQQALGQGPQFIFQYYREEENGRGNFPPRFSGLQFPNYSSELNVNALELDDSALYLCASSLGRGSNQPQHFGDGTRLSIL.

This rearrangement joins TRBV19 to TRBJ2-1; D perhaps matches TRBD2 (6 bases). V dropped 7 bases and J dropped 4 bases, with 11 bases sitting between them. The CDR3 extends over 13 amino acids. CDR1 is LNHDA and CDR2 is SQIVND in the germline V gene (reference sequence). CDR3 amino acids: CASTRGIYNEQFF. DNA of the CDR3: TGTGCCAGTACCCGCGGGATATACAATGAGCAGTTCTTC.